Reported below is one T cell receptor beta chain. Antigen unknown. The length of the CDR3 is 12 residues. Looked up from germline, CDR1 is MDHEN and CDR2 is SYDVKM. Deletions cut 6 bases from V and 11 bases from J, with 14 bases between. The data stem from a study of shared clonotypes between healthy human individuals. The study, taken as a whole, reports: Naive subsets usually exceeded memory subsets in estimated richness. Collection of samples was limited to blood; tissue repertoires likely differ. Among donors, sharing of clonotypes was expected to be affected by sequencing depth.

Deep level was the assay's run setting. Profiled with immunoSEQ multiplex PCR; TCRdb holds only in-frame clones, not every one. The table shows 950,000 to 1,100,000 clones, with about 76% occurring only once. The chain is built from TRBV28 and TRBJ1-5; D gene unclear. Source material: memory CD4+ T cells sorted from blood. Subset noted: CD45RA-negative fraction. This TCR came from a man between 18 and 29 years old in good health. As DNA, the CDR3 is TGTGCCAGCAGGGAGAACAGTCCAACCCAGCATTTT. Its translation: CASRENSPTQHF.